This T cell receptor beta chain was identified during a study of OX40 agonist ivuxolimab in advanced cancers. Study at large: In this cohort, patients received ivuxolimab, an agonistic anti-OX40 (CD134) antibody. Patients enrolled in dose escalation were diagnosed with hepatocellular carcinoma, melanoma, renal cell or head and neck cancer. Partial responses occurred in three patients (one hepatocellular carcinoma, two cutaneous melanoma).

Germline V gene sequence: CDR1 SGHVS, CDR2 FNYEAQ. The CDR3 runs to 15 residues. In the case of this clone: One junction end does not reproduce the germline sequence, and a read error may be involved.

Exclusion of a patient followed from autoimmune disease history or systemic immunosuppression. Repertoires were generated with immunoSEQ multiplex PCR, while TCRdb's copy carries only in-frame clones and drops some. The sample has about 55,000 clones, 88% seen once. The genes are TRBV7-6 and TRBJ2-7; tentatively, D is TRBD1 (6 bases). The sequence came from an adult with an advanced solid tumor such as melanoma, head and neck, liver or kidney cancer. The specimen was CD4+ or CD8+ T cells sorted from blood, collected in a trial of the OX40 agonist ivuxolimab. Here the CDR3 reads CASSPTGTSSSEQYF. The CDR3 DNA reads as TGTGCCAGCAGCCCTACCGGGACATCTTCCTCCGAGCAGTACTTC.